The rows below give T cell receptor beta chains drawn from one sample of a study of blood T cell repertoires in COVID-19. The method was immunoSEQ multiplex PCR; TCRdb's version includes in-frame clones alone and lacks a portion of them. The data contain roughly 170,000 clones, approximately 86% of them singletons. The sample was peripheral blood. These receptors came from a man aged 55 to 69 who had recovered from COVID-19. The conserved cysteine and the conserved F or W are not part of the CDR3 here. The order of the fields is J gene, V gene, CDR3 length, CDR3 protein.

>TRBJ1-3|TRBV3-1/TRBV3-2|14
ASSPFWEPSGNTIY
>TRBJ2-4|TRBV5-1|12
ASSTSPGENIQY
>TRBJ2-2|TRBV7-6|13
ASSFGQGNTGELF
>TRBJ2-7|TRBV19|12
ASSIEDSFYEQY
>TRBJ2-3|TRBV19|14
ASKLAGGPGTDTQY
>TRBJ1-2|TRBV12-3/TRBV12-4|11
ASRFSTGAGYT
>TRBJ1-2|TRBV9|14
ASSVGLGEGLNGYT
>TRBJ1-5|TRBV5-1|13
ASSPGQYSNQPQH
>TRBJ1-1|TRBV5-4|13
ASSLVGSMNTEAF
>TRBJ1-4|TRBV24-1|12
ATSRYRGNEKLF
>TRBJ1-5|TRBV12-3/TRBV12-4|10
ASSLRNQPQH
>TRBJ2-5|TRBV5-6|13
ASSRPGGTGETQY
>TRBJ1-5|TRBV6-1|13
ASSEGQLGHQPQH
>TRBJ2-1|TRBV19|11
ASSISPDNEQF
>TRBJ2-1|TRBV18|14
ASSPLRIASYNEQF
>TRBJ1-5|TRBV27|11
ASRSGYGQPQH
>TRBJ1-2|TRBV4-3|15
ASSQERPDRGLGGYT
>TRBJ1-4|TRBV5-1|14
ASSLAPEPAHEKLF
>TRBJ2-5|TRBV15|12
ATSRAGGPETQY
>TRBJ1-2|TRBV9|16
ASSVEGIRDTLPNGYT
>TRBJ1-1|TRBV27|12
ASSLRGGNTEAF
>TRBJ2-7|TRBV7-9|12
ASSLHGQSYEQY
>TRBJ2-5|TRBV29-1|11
SVLSPGGETQY
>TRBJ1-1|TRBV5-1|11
ASSRQGGTEAF
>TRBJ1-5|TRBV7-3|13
ASSLGSGLGQPQH
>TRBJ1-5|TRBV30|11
AWSKDSSQPQH